This entry lists 7 T cell receptor beta chains sequenced from one sample in a study of Tregs in tolerant kidney transplant recipients. Method: immunoSEQ multiplex PCR; TCRdb's copy keeps in-frame clones and lacks some. The sample table includes tens of thousands of clones. The specimen was CD4+ T cells from blood, collected before the transplant. These TCRs come from a human donor who received a combined kidney and bone marrow transplant.

Concerning this clone itself: The CDR3 goes on 3 residues after the read ends, and that part is filled in from the germline J gene. The rearrangement joins TRBV6-2 or TRBV6-3 to TRBJ2-7; either TRBD1 or TRBD2 may supply D (5 bases each). V was trimmed by 4 bases and J by 6 bases, leaving 13 bases between them. Germline V gives CDR1 MNHEY, CDR2 SVGEGT. The CDR3 length is 13 residues. Incomplete CDR3 DNA: TGTGCCAGCAGTTCGAGGGGCGATTCCGAG. Translated, it gives CASSSRGDSE. In full, the CDR3 reads CASSSRGDSEQYF.

With regard to this clone: The sequence runs out 3 residues before the end of the CDR3; the remainder is reconstructed from the germline J gene. The chain carries TRBV15 and TRBJ2-3; D uncertain. Germline CDR1 LNHNV, CDR2 YYDKDF (reference sequence). This CDR3 spans 13 amino acids. Deletions cut 0 bases from V and 6 bases from J, with 7 bases between. The CDR3 bases that were read are TGTGCCACCAGCAGAGATGTTTCGGATACG. Its protein product is CATSRDVSDT. From start to end, the CDR3 is CATSRDVSDTQYF.

For this clone: The CDR3 extends 3 residues past the end of the read, so its final part is completed from the germline J gene. The rearrangement joins TRBV5-4 to TRBJ1-5; 8 nucleotides align to TRBD1. The trim removed 4 bases at V and 2 bases at J, leaving 5 bases unmatched. The CDR3 is 15 amino acids. Germline-derived CDR1 and CDR2 are SGHNT and YYREEE (reference sequence). The CDR3 sequence is CASSPGTGGNQPQHF. The DNA read from the CDR3 is TGTGCCAGCAGCCCCGGGACAGGCGGCAATCAGCCC.

In regard to this clone: The read terminates 3 residues ahead of where the CDR3 ends, so the germline J gene completes it. The chain links TRBV18 to TRBJ1-3; possible D gene TRBD1, 6 bases. This CDR3 has 16 residues. Germline CDR1 and CDR2: KGHSH and LQKENI. Trimming took 1 base from V and 0 from J, leaving 10 bases between them. CDR3 DNA, as far as it was read: TGTGCCAGCTCACCACAAGGGGGTACCTCTGGAAACACC. This translates into CASSPQGGTSGNT. The full CDR3 reads CASSPQGGTSGNTIYF.

Concerning this clone itself: Read data end 3 residues before the CDR3 end; the end is taken from the germline J gene. This chain joins TRBV2 and TRBJ2-2; 9 bases are a match to TRBD2. J gave up 6 bases and V 7 bases, and 6 bases lay outside the gene matches. CDR3 length equals 14 residues. Germline assignment: CDR1 SNHLY and CDR2 FYNNEI. CDR3 DNA, as far as it was read: TGTGCCAGCAAGCCGGGACTAGCTGCCGGGGAG. It translates to CASKPGLAAGE. The whole CDR3 sequence is CASKPGLAAGELFF.

With regard to this clone: The CDR3 goes on 3 residues after the read ends, and that part is filled in from the germline J gene. The chain couples TRBV2 to TRBJ1-5; 8 bases are shared with TRBD1. Germline assignment: CDR1 SNHLY and CDR2 FYNNEI. The CDR3 is 16 amino acids. The V gene end was trimmed by 5 bases and the J gene end by 7 bases; junction bases not matched to a gene: 13. CDR3 protein: CASSPPLTGVGQPQHF. CDR3 bases read: TGTGCCAGCAGTCCCCCACTGACAGGGGTCGGACAGCCC. Looking up the rest from reference TRBV2 and TRBJ1-5 gives the full variable domain: EPEVTQTPSHQVTQMGQEVILRCVPISNHLYFYWYRQILGQKVEFLVSFYNNEISEKSEIFDDQFSVERPDGSNFTLKIRSTKLEDSAMYFCASSPPLTGVGQPQHFGDGTRLSIL.

On this clone itself: The missing CDR3 end, 3 residues past where the read stops, is filled in from the germline J gene. The V call is TRBV7-6, the J call TRBJ1-2, with D tentatively TRBD1 (5 bases). CDR1 SGHVS and CDR2 FNYEAQ come from the germline V gene. Trimming left V 1 base short and J 2 bases short, with 17 bases between. CDR3 length: 17 residues. The CDR3 here is CASSLVLTAGRNYGYTF. CDR3 bases read: TGTGCCAGCAGCTTAGTTCTTACGGCAGGGAGGAACTATGGC.